Shown below are 23 T cell receptor beta chains from a single sample sequenced in a study of Graves' ophthalmopathy and Graves' hyperthyroidism. Amplification of TCR beta CDR3 regions used RNA transcripts. HTBI-primed first-round RT-PCR preceded second-round multiplex PCR. TCRdb redid the calling of the multiplex PCR reads with MiXCR, one entry per CDR3 protein. The data show 580,000 or so distinct CDR3 sequences, with about 40% seen just once and around 4% held by the top ten. Specimen: peripheral blood or thyroid tissue (not recorded which). The origin of the receptors is an adult man with Graves' hyperthyroidism.

Notes on this clonotype: This sequence may be a read error, since a much larger clone differs from it by one base. This chain joins TRBV2 and TRBJ2-2; D uncertain. Between the trimmed V and J ends, which lost 2 bases and 1 base, there was a span of 8 bases. The CDR3 length is 15 residues. Germline V gene data show CDR1 as SNHLY and CDR2 as FYNNEI. The CDR3 reads CASSESGGNTGELFF. The CDR3 region has the DNA TGTGCCAGCAGTGAAAGTGGCGGGAACACCGGGGAGCTGTTTTTT.

This chain joins TRBV12-3 or TRBV12-4 and TRBJ1-4, with 7 bases lining up with TRBD1. The CDR3 is 15 residues long. V gave up 6 bases and J gave up 6 bases; unmatched junction bases: 10. The CDR3 region has the DNA TGTGCCAGCAGCCAAATAAGGACAGGTGATGAAAAACTGTTTTTT. Residues: CASSQIRTGDEKLFF.

This clonotype was picked up a small number of times. The V gene is TRBV20-1, the J gene TRBJ2-7; D ambiguous. The end of the DNA aligns better with TRBJ2-1, so the J call may be wrong. This CDR3 is built from 10 residues. The V gene's germline CDR1 is DFQATT and CDR2 SNEGSKA (reference sequence). CDR3 region: CSASLLEQFF. The CDR3, as DNA: TGCAGTGCTAGTTTACTTGAGCAGTTCTTC.

In its sample, this clonotype was seen many times. V gene TRBV29-1 combines with J gene TRBJ1-2, with a possible D match to TRBD1 (5 bases). Germline CDR1 and CDR2: SQVTM and ANQGSEA. The CDR3 consists of 11 residues. Trimming shortened V by 2 bases and J by 6 bases, and 7 bases separated the two germline ends. CDR3 DNA: TGCAGCGTTGAAAGGGGAAATGGCTACACCTTC. This translates into CSVERGNGYTF.

This clonotype was seen many times. V usage is TRBV20-1 and J usage is TRBJ2-6, with D tentatively TRBD1 (5 bases). This CDR3 spans 15 amino acids. CDR1 DFQATT and CDR2 SNEGSKA come from the germline V gene (reference sequence). V shed 2 bases and J shed 0 bases, with 8 bases lying between them. The CDR3 here is CSARKGISGANVLTF. CDR3 sequence (DNA): TGCAGTGCTAGAAAGGGGATCTCTGGGGCCAACGTCCTGACTTTC.

This clonotype occurred many times. This chain uses TRBV6-4 with TRBJ1-1; D is uncertain. The V gene lost 5 bases and the J gene lost 1 base, with 8 bases spanning the gap. CDR1 and CDR2 from the germline V gene are MRHNA and SNTAGT. This CDR3 is 13 amino acids long. DNA of the CDR3: TGTGCCAGCAGTTCCACGGAGAACACTGAAGCTTTCTTT. This sequence encodes CASSSTENTEAFF.

This chain connects TRBV15 to TRBJ1-2; no clear D. Trimming took off 1 base at V and 3 bases at J, with 12 bases between the two ends. CDR1 and CDR2 (germline): LNHNV, YYDKDF (reference sequence). The CDR3 has 15 residues. The CDR3 coding sequence is TGTGCCACCAGCAGAGGCGGACGTTCGTACTATGGCTACACCTTC. Its protein is CATSRGGRSYYGYTF.

The rearrangement joins TRBV7-9 to TRBJ2-5, with 8 bases that match TRBD1. The junction had 10 bases not matched to a gene; V was cut back by 6 bases and J by 4 bases. The CDR3 loop spans 15 amino acids. Germline lookup yields CDR1 SEHNR and CDR2 FQNEAQ (reference sequence). CDR3: CASSTSGQGRETQYF. The CDR3, as DNA: TGTGCCAGCAGTACTTCCGGACAGGGTCGAGAGACCCAGTACTTC.

This clonotype was picked up many times. This chain uses TRBV20-1 with TRBJ2-5, with D perhaps matching TRBD2 (6 bases). Germline CDR1 reads DFQATT; CDR2 reads SNEGSKA (reference sequence). V lost 7 bases and J 4 bases, leaving 22 bases between the germline ends. The CDR3 has 15 residues. This chain's CDR3 is CSGDSGEMAGETQYF. The CDR3 DNA reads TGCAGTGGGGATTCGGGGGAGATGGCTGGAGAGACCCAGTACTTC.

Concerning this clonotype itself: One end of the junction is discordant with germline, which a read error may explain. This chain joins TRBV4-1 and TRBJ2-7, with a tentative D call TRBD2 (5 bases). CDR3 length equals 13 residues. CDR1 is MGHRA and CDR2 is YSYEKL in the germline V gene. DNA for the CDR3: TGCGCCGGCAGCCCGGACTTACACTACGAGCAGTACTTC. This gives the protein CAGSPDLHYEQYF.

Comments on this clonotype: A much larger clone is a single base away; this may be a read error. This CDR3 is CASSLSFTGDTYEQYF. CDR3 sequence (DNA): TGTGCCAGCAGCTTAAGTTTTACAGGGGACACCTACGAGCAGTACTTC. The V call is TRBV7-9, the J call TRBJ2-7; the match to TRBD1 covers 7 bases. Germline lookup yields CDR1 SEHNR and CDR2 FQNEAQ (reference sequence). The V gene end was trimmed by 2 bases and the J gene end by 2 bases; junction bases not matched to a gene: 9. This CDR3 is 16 amino acids long.

In this sample, this clonotype turned up many times. V gene TRBV15 combines with J gene TRBJ1-6; D not resolved. Germline assignment: CDR1 LNHNV and CDR2 YYDKDF (reference sequence). Trimming cost V 1 base and J 7 bases, with 2 bases left between them. The CDR3 is 12 residues long. CDR3 amino acids: CATSRANSPLHF. The CDR3 DNA reads TGTGCCACCAGCAGAGCGAATTCACCCCTCCACTTT.

In this sample, this clonotype turned up a few times. The chain employs TRBV6-1 and TRBJ2-7; possible D gene TRBD2, 5 bases. The CDR3 is 14 amino acids. V was clipped by 4 bases and J by 6 bases, with 16 bases between them. Germline assignment: CDR1 MNHNS and CDR2 SASEGT. The CDR3 DNA reads TGTGCCAGCAGTGTGGTACTAGTCAGACGCGAGCAGTACTTC. Residues: CASSVVLVRREQYF.

This clonotype appeared many times. The genes are TRBV7-8 and TRBJ2-7, with D perhaps matching TRBD1 or TRBD2 (5 bases each). The germline CDR1 and CDR2 sequences are SGHVS and FQNEAQ. V lost 5 bases to trimming and J lost 2 bases, with 16 bases between them. The CDR3 sequence is 15 residues long. CDR3 sequence: CASSTGTASTYEQYF. In DNA form, the CDR3 reads TGTGCCAGCAGCACCGGGACCGCTTCTACCTACGAGCAGTACTTC.

The J gene is TRBJ1-1, the V gene TRBV7-9, with unresolved D. This CDR3 comprises 14 residues. CDR1 is SEHNR and CDR2 is FQNEAQ in the germline V gene (reference sequence). Trimming left V 3 bases short and J 2 bases short, with 10 bases between. DNA for the CDR3: TGTGCCAGCAGCTTCAGGCAAGCTAACACTGAAGCTTTCTTT. This gives the protein CASSFRQANTEAFF.

CDR3 sequence (DNA): TGTGCCAGCAGCTTGGGACTAGCCGACAATGAGCAGTACTTC. Its protein is CASSLGLADNEQYF. V and J are TRBV7-2 and TRBJ2-1, with TRBD2 matching 9 bases. The tail of the sequence fits TRBJ2-7 better, so the J call may be wrong. Germline assignment: CDR1 SGHTA and CDR2 FQGNSA. The CDR3 covers 14 residues.

The rearrangement links TRBV10-2 to TRBJ2-7; 9 bases align to TRBD2. Germline assignment: CDR1 WSHSY and CDR2 SAAADI. The J segment lost 3 bases and the V segment lost 3 bases, leaving 3 bases of the junction unmatched. This CDR3 region has 14 residues. The CDR3 loop is CASSDKREVYEQYF. Here the CDR3 DNA reads TGCGCCAGCAGTGATAAGCGGGAGGTCTACGAGCAGTACTTC.

The chain combines TRBV20-1 with TRBJ2-5; 10 nucleotides align to TRBD2. Germline V lookup: CDR1 DFQATT, CDR2 SNEGSKA (reference sequence). The CDR3 length is 15 residues. The V gene end was trimmed by 0 bases and the J gene end by 4 bases; junction bases not matched to a gene: 5. CDR3 nucleotide sequence: TGCAGTGCTAGAGATCGGGCTAGCGGGGGAGAGACCCAGTACTTC. It codes for CSARDRASGGETQYF.

This clonotype was detected ten times or more. The chain combines TRBV6-1 with TRBJ2-7; possible D gene TRBD1, 5 bases. From germline, CDR1 is MNHNS and CDR2 SASEGT. The CDR3 length is 13 residues. The V and J ends lost 5 bases and 2 bases respectively, with 10 bases between them. The CDR3 nucleotides read TGTGCCAGCAGTTCGACAGAGACCTACGAGCAGTACTTC. Translation gives CASSSTETYEQYF.

The chain uses TRBV19 and TRBJ1-2, with 9 bases aligning to TRBD1. Germline V gives CDR1 LNHDA, CDR2 SQIVND (reference sequence). V shed 1 base, J shed 4 bases, and the junction held 7 bases outside the gene matches. This CDR3 region has 16 residues. DNA for the CDR3: TGTGCCAGTAGTATAGGGGGGACAGGGCTTGGCTATGGCTACACCTTC. This sequence encodes CASSIGGTGLGYGYTF.

The V and J genes are TRBV29-1 and TRBJ2-7; 9 bases map to TRBD2. This CDR3 has 14 residues. Germline V gene lookup returns CDR1 SQVTM and CDR2 ANQGSEA. The V gene end was trimmed by 6 bases and the J gene end by 3 bases; junction bases not matched to a gene: 9. The CDR3 DNA reads as TGCAGCGTCAAACATAGCGGGAGTAACTACGAGCAGTACTTC. Its protein is CSVKHSGSNYEQYF.

The rearrangement links TRBV9 to TRBJ2-5; D is uncertain. The V gene lost 4 bases and the J gene lost 3 bases, with 13 bases spanning the gap. This CDR3 is 14 amino acids long. Germline-derived CDR1 and CDR2 are SGDLS and YYNGEE. CDR3 protein: CASSPPNTEETQYF. The DNA of the CDR3 is TGTGCCAGCAGCCCCCCGAACACCGAAGAGACCCAGTACTTC.

This clonotype was seen at least ten times. The rearrangement uses TRBV4-2 and TRBJ1-6; no clear D gene. This CDR3 is 16 amino acids long. Per the germline V gene, CDR1 is LGHNA and CDR2 is YNFKEQ. V was clipped by 4 bases and J by 3 bases, with 13 bases between them. CDR3 loop: CASSRSSQDYNSPLHF. CDR3 sequence (DNA): TGTGCCAGCAGCCGGAGTTCGCAAGACTATAATTCACCCCTCCACTTT.